This entry lists 30 T cell receptor beta chains sequenced from one sample in a study of cytomegalovirus exposure and HLA in healthy donors. The study ran its PCR with 60 Vbeta and 13 Jbeta primers. TCRdb keeps only in-frame clones here, not all; method: immunoSEQ multiplex PCR. The sample consists of 55,000 to 65,000 clones, approximately 88% of them appearing once. Material for sequencing was PBMCs. These receptors came from a man younger than 45 in good health and CMV-seropositive.

This chain connects TRBV11-2 to TRBJ2-7; 7 bases fit TRBD1. Germline loops: CDR1 SGHAT, CDR2 FQNNGV. The length of the CDR3 is 14 residues. J was trimmed by 4 bases and V by 6 bases; bases with no gene match: 9. CDR3 bases: TGTGCCAGCAGTCGTGACAGGGCTGTTTACGAGCAGTACTTC. Its translation is CASSRDRAVYEQYF.

The V gene is TRBV28, the J gene TRBJ2-7; 14 bases are shared with TRBD2. The CDR3 has 15 amino acids. Germline CDR1 reads MDHEN; CDR2 reads SYDVKM. Trimming took 6 bases from V and 4 from J; bases not matched to a gene: 5. The CDR3 sequence is CASSVGTSGRYEQYF. The CDR3 DNA reads as TGTGCCAGCAGCGTCGGGACTAGCGGGAGATACGAGCAGTACTTC.

V is TRBV29-1 and J is TRBJ2-5; 7 bases are a match to TRBD2. Germline V gives CDR1 SQVTM, CDR2 ANQGSEA. With 4 bases clipped from V and 5 bases from J, the junction kept 7 bases outside the gene matches. CDR3 length: 13 amino acids. The CDR3 spells CSVVFGGKETQYF. The DNA for the CDR3 is TGCAGCGTTGTATTCGGGGGGAAGGAGACCCAGTACTTC.

This chain joins TRBV29-1 and TRBJ1-4; D remains unclear. The CDR3 has 14 residues. The ends were cut back, 4 bases at V and 0 bases at J, with 9 bases in the middle. Germline V gene data show CDR1 as SQVTM and CDR2 as ANQGSEA. The CDR3 is CSVAGRTTNEKLFF. The CDR3 bases are TGCAGCGTTGCGGGTAGAACAACTAATGAAAAACTGTTTTTT.

This sequence joins TRBV2 and TRBJ2-5; 9 bases are shared with TRBD2. TRBJ2-7 matches the DNA end more closely, so the J call is doubtful. CDR1 is SNHLY and CDR2 is FYNNEI in the germline V gene. CDR3 length: 13 amino acids. CDR3 in amino acids: CATGASGNLEQYF. CDR3 DNA sequence: TGTGCTACCGGGGCTAGCGGGAATCTCGAGCAGTACTTC.

The rearrangement uses TRBV10-3 and TRBJ1-5; a weak D match, TRBD1 (5 bases). The germline V and J ends were trimmed by 3 bases and 1 base, with 10 bases remaining between them. CDR3 length: 15 amino acids. Germline CDR1 reads ENHRY; CDR2 reads SYGVKD. The chain's CDR3 is CAISDQGRSNQPQHF. The CDR3 DNA is TGTGCCATCAGTGATCAGGGTCGAAGCAATCAGCCCCAGCATTTT.

The CDR3 is CASSLSPTVEAFF. CDR3 in DNA: TGTGCCAGCAGTTTATCCCCAACTGTGGAAGCTTTCTTT. V and J are TRBV28 and TRBJ1-1; D remains ambiguous. Germline-derived CDR1 and CDR2 are MDHEN and SYDVKM. Trimming stripped 1 base from V and 8 bases from J, with 11 bases between. This CDR3 contains 13 residues.

V gene TRBV5-1 combines with J gene TRBJ1-1, with D uncertain. V gave up 5 bases and J gave up 2 bases, with 10 bases separating them. The CDR3 covers 13 residues. The germline V gene encodes CDR1 SGHRS and CDR2 YFSETQ. CDR3 DNA sequence: TGCGCCAGCAGTAACCCGGGTAACACTGAAGCTTTCTTT. It specifies CASSNPGNTEAFF.

The V and J genes are TRBV19 and TRBJ2-3; 12 bases are a match to TRBD2. V trimming: 4 bases; J trimming: 7 bases; junction bases outside the gene matches: 6. The CDR3 covers 15 residues. CDR1 LNHDA and CDR2 SQIVND come from the germline V gene (reference sequence). The CDR3 region is CASSNLAGGRHTQYF. CDR3 coding DNA: TGTGCCAGTAGTAATCTAGCGGGGGGGAGACATACGCAGTATTTT.

V is TRBV5-1 and J is TRBJ1-4; TRBD1 matches at 11 bases. The CDR3 is 14 residues long. Germline CDR1 SGHRS, CDR2 YFSETQ. Losses at the gene ends were 8 bases for V and 7 bases for J; bases not matched to a gene: 7. The CDR3 DNA sequence: TGCGCCAGTCGGACAGGGGGCCAGGGTGAAAAACTGTTTTTT. This translates into CASRTGGQGEKLFF.

The chain couples TRBV4-1 to TRBJ2-3; TRBD1 aligns across 7 bases. V shed 3 bases and J 6 bases; nucleotides not matched to a gene: 9. CDR1 MGHRA and CDR2 YSYEKL come from the germline V gene. The CDR3 has 15 residues. In DNA form, the CDR3 reads TGCGCCAGCAGCCATAATCCCTGGACAGGCGATACGCAGTATTTT. It encodes CASSHNPWTGDTQYF.

The CDR3, as DNA: TGTGCCAGCAGTTACGACAGGAGGGAGACCCAGTACTTC. Its translation is CASSYDRRETQYF. The J gene is TRBJ2-5, the V gene TRBV6-5; possible D gene TRBD1, 6 bases. The CDR3 extends over 13 amino acids. Trimming cost V 2 bases and J 5 bases, with 9 bases left between them. Germline V gene data show CDR1 as MNHEY and CDR2 as SVGAGI.

This clone was detected only once. The chain recombines TRBV18 with TRBJ2-1, with 7 bases aligning to TRBD2. The CDR3 is 15 residues long. V gave up 4 bases and J gave up 4 bases; unmatched junction bases: 7. Germline V gene lookup returns CDR1 KGHSH and CDR2 LQKENI. CDR3 region: CASSRASGSYNEQFF. CDR3 nucleotides: TGTGCCAGCTCACGGGCTAGCGGATCGTACAATGAGCAGTTCTTC. The variable domain in full, with the rest retrieved from reference TRBV18 and TRBJ2-1, is NAGVMQNPRHLVRRRGQEARLRCSPMKGHSHVYWYRQLPEEGLKFMVYLQKENIIDESGMPKERFSAEFPKEGPSILRIQQVVRGDSAAYFCASSRASGSYNEQFFGPGTRLTVL.

The V call is TRBV27, the J call TRBJ2-4, with TRBD2 identical over 10 bases. The V gene's germline CDR1 is MNHEY and CDR2 SMNVEV (reference sequence). CDR3 length equals 17 residues. V was clipped by 5 bases and J by 0 bases; unmatched bases: 7. CDR3 nucleotides: TGTGCCAGCAGTCAAGGACTAGCGGATCTAGCCAAAAACATTCAGTACTTC. This encodes CASSQGLADLAKNIQYF.

V usage is TRBV10-3 and J usage is TRBJ2-7; a weak D match, TRBD2 (5 bases). The CDR3 is 13 amino acids. The V gene lost 4 bases and the J gene lost 6 bases, with 13 bases spanning the gap. Germline CDR1 reads ENHRY; CDR2 reads SYGVKD. CDR3 sequence (DNA): TGTGCCATCAGTGGGGCTAGCCGCGGCGAGCAGTACTTC. This encodes CAISGASRGEQYF.

J is TRBJ1-6 and V is TRBV27; 9 nucleotides line up with TRBD1. Germline loops: CDR1 MNHEY, CDR2 SMNVEV (reference sequence). The trim removed 4 bases at V and 8 bases at J, leaving 6 bases unmatched. This CDR3 comprises 15 residues. The CDR3 nucleotides are TGTGCCAGCAGTTGGGACAGGGAAGAGGATTCACCCCTCCACTTT. Protein product: CASSWDREEDSPLHF.

This clone was seen a single time. The rearrangement uses TRBV6-1 and TRBJ2-7; 14 nucleotides agree with TRBD2. Looked up from germline, CDR1 is MNHNS and CDR2 is SASEGT. The V and J ends lost 5 bases and 6 bases, in that order; junction bases with no gene match: 6. This CDR3 contains 15 residues. The CDR3 nucleotides are TGTGCCAGCAGTCCCTTAGGGACTAGCGGGAGCGAGCAGTACTTC. The encoded protein is CASSPLGTSGSEQYF.

The chain joins TRBV30 to TRBJ2-7; 8 bases are a match to TRBD1. Germline assignment: CDR1 GTSNPN and CDR2 SVGIG (reference sequence). The J segment lost 7 bases and the V segment lost 7 bases, leaving 12 bases of the junction unmatched. The CDR3 totals 13 residues. CDR3: CASQPDRGREQYF. The DNA of the CDR3 is TGTGCCTCACAGCCTGACAGGGGACGGGAGCAGTACTTC.

As DNA, the CDR3 is TGTGCCTGGAGGTCAGGGTATAATCAGCCCCAGCATTTT. Protein: CAWRSGYNQPQHF. The rearrangement joins TRBV30 to TRBJ1-5; D perhaps matches TRBD1 (5 bases). CDR3 length: 13 amino acids. CDR1 is GTSNPN and CDR2 is SVGIG in the germline V gene (reference sequence). V lost 3 bases and J 4 bases, leaving 10 bases between the germline ends.

V and J are TRBV6-5 and TRBJ2-2; D is ambiguous. The germline gives CDR1 MNHEY, CDR2 SVGAGI. CDR3 length equals 14 residues. V was cut by 4 bases and J by 3 bases, with 9 bases left in between. Written as DNA, the CDR3 is TGTGCCAGCAGTTTGGGCTTCGACACCGGGGAGCTGTTTTTT. It codes for CASSLGFDTGELFF.

This chain connects TRBV29-1 to TRBJ1-2; 7 bases are shared with TRBD1. V shed 4 bases, J shed 8 bases, and the junction held 4 bases outside the gene matches. CDR1 SQVTM and CDR2 ANQGSEA come from the germline V gene. The CDR3 covers 11 residues. Here the CDR3 DNA reads TGCAGCGTTGCAGGGGGAGACGGCTACACCTTC. It yields the protein CSVAGGDGYTF.

V usage is TRBV6-1 and J usage is TRBJ1-1; possible D gene TRBD1, 6 bases. The CDR3 totals 14 residues. Per the germline V gene, CDR1 is MNHNS and CDR2 is SASEGT. Trimming took 6 bases from V and 4 from J, leaving 15 bases between them. CDR3 DNA: TGTGCCAGCAGGAAGGGGGAGGGGGTCACTGAAGCTTTCTTT. Its protein product is CASRKGEGVTEAFF.

The V call is TRBV6-5, the J call TRBJ1-1; D gene uncertain. The CDR3 contains 13 residues. CDR1 is MNHEY and CDR2 is SVGAGI in the germline V gene. V lost 2 bases, J lost 0 bases, and 4 bases lay in between. The DNA for the CDR3 is TGTGCCAGCAGTTACGAGGTGAACACTGAAGCTTTCTTT. It translates to CASSYEVNTEAFF.

This chain joins TRBV2 and TRBJ2-7; D is possibly TRBD1 (6 bases). In germline, CDR1 is SNHLY, CDR2 FYNNEI. Trimming shortened V by 7 bases and J by 2 bases, and 6 bases separated the two germline ends. The CDR3 has 11 residues. The CDR3 coding sequence is TGTGCCAGCAAGGGGGCCTACGAGCAGTACTTC. This encodes CASKGAYEQYF.

To note about this clone: This specimen includes other DNA sequences encoding the same CDR3. V gene TRBV19 combines with J gene TRBJ2-6; perhaps TRBD1 as D (6 bases). Germline assignment: CDR1 LNHDA and CDR2 SQIVND (reference sequence). CDR3 length: 14 amino acids. V lost 6 bases and J lost 4, with 10 bases in between. The CDR3 loop reads CASSQGSGANVLTF. DNA of the CDR3: TGTGCCAGTAGCCAGGGGTCCGGGGCCAACGTCCTGACTTTC. The full variable domain, its missing parts supplied by reference TRBV19 and TRBJ2-6, is DGGITQSPKYLFRKEGQNVTLSCEQNLNHDAMYWYRQDPGQGLRLIYYSQIVNDFQKGDIAEGYSVSREKKESFPLTVTSAQKNPTAFYLCASSQGSGANVLTFGAGSRLTVL.

The chain joins TRBV15 to TRBJ2-3; 15 nucleotides align to TRBD2. The germline V gene encodes CDR1 LNHNV and CDR2 YYDKDF (reference sequence). CDR3 length: 16 residues. Trimming cost V 3 bases and J 8 bases; bases outside gene matches: 6. For the CDR3, the DNA is TGTGCCACCAGCAGGGCCCCGGGACTAGCGGGAGGTACGCAGTATTTT. Its protein product is CATSRAPGLAGGTQYF.

The chain is built from TRBV28 and TRBJ2-1; possibly TRBD2 for D (7 bases). The CDR3 length is 15 residues. Germline V gene data show CDR1 as MDHEN and CDR2 as SYDVKM. Trimming removed 10 bases at V and 8 bases at J, with 24 bases between. As DNA, the CDR3 is TGTGCCACCCAGTTCGGGGGCGGGAGTGGGTATGAGCAGTTCTTC. This codes for CATQFGGGSGYEQFF. The full variable domain, completed using reference TRBV28 and TRBJ2-1, is DVKVTQSSRYLVKRTGEKVFLECVQDMDHENMFWYRQDPGLGLRLIYFSYDVKMKEKGDIPEGYSVSREKKERFSLILESASTNQTSMYLCATQFGGGSGYEQFFGPGTRLTVL.

This sequence joins TRBV1 and TRBJ2-2; the table names TRBD2, a call not compared with the DNA. TRBV1 is an annotated pseudogene. The length of the CDR3 is 17 residues. The CDR3 protein is CTSSHRGPGLVTGELVF. CDR3 bases: TGCACCAGCAGCCACAGGGGACCCGGACTAGTGACCGGGGAGCTGGTTTTT.

The chain couples TRBV4-3 to TRBJ2-3, with 8 bases that match TRBD2. The germline V gene has CDR1 LGHNA and CDR2 YSLEER. V was clipped by 4 bases and J by 6 bases; unmatched bases: 12. The CDR3 runs to 16 residues. The CDR3 here is CASSPKRERLGDTQYF. The CDR3, as DNA: TGCGCCAGCAGCCCGAAGCGGGAGCGACTCGGGGATACGCAGTATTTT.

The J gene is TRBJ2-7, the V gene TRBV7-2; 15 bases are shared with TRBD2. This CDR3 has 17 residues. Germline CDR1 is SGHTA and CDR2 is FQGNSA. J gave up 2 bases and V 3 bases, and 5 bases lay outside the gene matches. CDR3 amino acids: CASSFSGTSGRPYEQYF. The CDR3 DNA is TGTGCCAGCAGCTTTTCCGGGACTAGCGGGAGGCCCTACGAGCAGTACTTC. Supplemented by reference TRBV7-2 and TRBJ2-7, the full variable domain reads GAGVSQSPSNKVTEKGKDVELRCDPISGHTALYWYRQSLGQGLEFLIYFQGNSAPDKSGLPSDRFSAERTGGSVSTLTIQRTQQEDSAVYLCASSFSGTSGRPYEQYFGPGTRLTVT.